This TCR beta chain was sequenced for a study of blood T cell repertoires in COVID-19. At the level of the study: Collection of acute and convalescent COVID-19 samples took place in the United States, Italy and Spain. Nucleic acid was either cDNA or gDNA, and it came from T cells, B-cell-depleted T cells, or PBMCs.

Each participant's cohort was designated according to participant-reported clinical history. V was clipped by 3 bases and J by 3 bases, with 12 bases between them. Per germline, CDR1 LNHDA and CDR2 SQIVND (reference sequence). This CDR3 region has 14 residues. Study processing details: It was from reference gene primer amplification that nucleated cell counts were estimated. Produced via immunoSEQ multiplex PCR; TCRdb's table is partial and in-frame only. V, J and clone size derive from that table, while D and trimming were established from the DNA sequence. This table holds roughly 200,000 clones, 86% found once.

J is TRBJ2-7 and V is TRBV19; no firm D call. Sequencing input: PBMCs or T cells enriched from blood (not recorded which). The receptor's source is a woman in her 40s in a cohort exposed to, infected with or recovered from COVID-19 (not recorded which). The CDR3 loop is CASSMGRIFYEQYF. In DNA, the CDR3 is TGTGCCAGTAGTATGGGCAGGATTTTCTACGAGCAGTACTTC.